The clone carrying this TCR beta chain was counted between two and nine times. TCRdb called the 5' RACE reads again in MiXCR, with one record for every CDR3 protein. This sample yields around 200,000 distinct CDR3 sequences, of which less than 10% are seen a single time; 5% to 6% belongs to the top ten. The sample comes from a study of identical twins. This CDR3 has 14 residues. In germline, CDR1 is KGHDR, CDR2 SFDVKD. Between the trimmed V and J ends, which lost 9 bases and 2 bases, there was a span of 13 bases. The gene calls are TRBV24-1 and TRBJ2-1, with D tentatively TRBD1 or TRBD2 (5 bases each). This TCR was sampled from a woman in her late teens or twenties in good health. Input material: memory (CD45RO+) T cells sorted from blood. CDR3 bases: TGTGCCACCTCCCGGGACGGAACCTACAATGAGCAGTTCTTC. It codes for CATSRDGTYNEQFF.